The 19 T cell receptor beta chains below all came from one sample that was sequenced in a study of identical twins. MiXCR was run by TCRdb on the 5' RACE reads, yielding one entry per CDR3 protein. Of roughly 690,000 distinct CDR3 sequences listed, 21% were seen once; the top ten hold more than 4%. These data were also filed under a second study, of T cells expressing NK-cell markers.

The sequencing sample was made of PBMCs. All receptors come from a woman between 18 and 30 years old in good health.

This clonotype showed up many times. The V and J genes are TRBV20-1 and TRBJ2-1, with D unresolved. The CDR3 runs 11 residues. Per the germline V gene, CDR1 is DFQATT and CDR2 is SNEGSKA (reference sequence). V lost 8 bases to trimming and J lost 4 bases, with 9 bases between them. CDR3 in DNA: TGCAGTCCATGGGATTACAATGAGCAGTTCTTC. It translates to CSPWDYNEQFF.

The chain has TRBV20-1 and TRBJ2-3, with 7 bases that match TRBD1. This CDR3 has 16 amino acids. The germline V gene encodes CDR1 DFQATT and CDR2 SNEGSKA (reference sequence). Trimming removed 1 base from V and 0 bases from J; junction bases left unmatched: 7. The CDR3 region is CSARGGQAGSTDTQYF. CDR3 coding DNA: TGCAGTGCTAGAGGTGGACAGGCAGGGAGCACAGATACGCAGTATTTT.

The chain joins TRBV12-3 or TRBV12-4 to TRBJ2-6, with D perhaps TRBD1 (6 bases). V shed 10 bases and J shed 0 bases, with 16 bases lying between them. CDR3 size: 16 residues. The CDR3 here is CATLTGSLSGANVLTF. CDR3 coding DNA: TGTGCCACCCTGACAGGAAGTCTCTCTGGGGCCAACGTCCTGACTTTC.

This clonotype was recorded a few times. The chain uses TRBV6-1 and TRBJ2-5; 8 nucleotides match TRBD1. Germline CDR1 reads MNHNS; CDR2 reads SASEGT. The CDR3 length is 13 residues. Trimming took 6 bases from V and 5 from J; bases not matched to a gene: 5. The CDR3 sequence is CASSRQGRETQYF. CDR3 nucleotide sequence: TGTGCCAGCAGCCGACAGGGGAGGGAGACCCAGTACTTC.

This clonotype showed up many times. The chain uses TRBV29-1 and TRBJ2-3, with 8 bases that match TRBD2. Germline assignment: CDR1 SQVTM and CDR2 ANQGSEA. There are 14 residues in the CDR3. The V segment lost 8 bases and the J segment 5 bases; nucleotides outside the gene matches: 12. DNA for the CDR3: TGCAGCCTTCTGTCCGGGGGGGCGAAAGATACGCAGTATTTT. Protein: CSLLSGGAKDTQYF.

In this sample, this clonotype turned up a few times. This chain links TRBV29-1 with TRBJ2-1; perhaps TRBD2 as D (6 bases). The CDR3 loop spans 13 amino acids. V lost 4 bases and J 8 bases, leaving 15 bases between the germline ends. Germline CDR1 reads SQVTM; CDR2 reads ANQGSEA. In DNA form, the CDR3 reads TGCAGCGTTGCTCCCGGGGGTGGGGATGAGCAGTTCTTC. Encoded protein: CSVAPGGGDEQFF.

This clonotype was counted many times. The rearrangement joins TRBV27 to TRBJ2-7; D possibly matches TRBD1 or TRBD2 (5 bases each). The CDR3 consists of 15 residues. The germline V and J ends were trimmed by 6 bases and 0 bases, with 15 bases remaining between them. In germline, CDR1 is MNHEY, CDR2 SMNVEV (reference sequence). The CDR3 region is CASRRVAGYSYEQYF. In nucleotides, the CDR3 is TGTGCCAGCAGGAGGGTGGCAGGGTACTCCTACGAGCAGTACTTC.

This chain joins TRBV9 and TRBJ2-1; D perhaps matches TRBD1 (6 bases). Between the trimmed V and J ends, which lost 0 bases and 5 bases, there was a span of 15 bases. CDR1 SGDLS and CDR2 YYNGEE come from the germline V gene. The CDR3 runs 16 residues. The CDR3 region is CASSVGVTGLNNEQFF. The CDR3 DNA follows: TGTGCCAGCAGCGTAGGAGTCACAGGGCTGAACAATGAGCAGTTCTTC.

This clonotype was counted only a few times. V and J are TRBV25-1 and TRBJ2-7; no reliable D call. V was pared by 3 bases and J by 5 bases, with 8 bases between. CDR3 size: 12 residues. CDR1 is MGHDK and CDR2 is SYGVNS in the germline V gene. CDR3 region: CASSEGRNEQYF. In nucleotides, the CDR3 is TGTGCCAGCAGTGAGGGCCGGAACGAGCAGTACTTC.

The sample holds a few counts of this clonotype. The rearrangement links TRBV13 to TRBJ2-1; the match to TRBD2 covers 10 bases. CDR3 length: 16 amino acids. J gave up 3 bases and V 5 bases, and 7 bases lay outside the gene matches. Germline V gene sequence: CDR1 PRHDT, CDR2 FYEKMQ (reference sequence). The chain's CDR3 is CASSTPAGGGYNEQFF. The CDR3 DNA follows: TGTGCCAGCAGCACGCCAGCGGGGGGGGGCTACAATGAGCAGTTCTTC.

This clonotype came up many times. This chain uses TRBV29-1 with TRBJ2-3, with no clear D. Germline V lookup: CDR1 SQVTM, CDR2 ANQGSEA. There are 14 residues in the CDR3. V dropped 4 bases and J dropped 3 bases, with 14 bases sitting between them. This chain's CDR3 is CSVALVSRTDTQYF. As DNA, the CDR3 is TGCAGCGTTGCTCTAGTCTCGAGGACAGATACGCAGTATTTT.

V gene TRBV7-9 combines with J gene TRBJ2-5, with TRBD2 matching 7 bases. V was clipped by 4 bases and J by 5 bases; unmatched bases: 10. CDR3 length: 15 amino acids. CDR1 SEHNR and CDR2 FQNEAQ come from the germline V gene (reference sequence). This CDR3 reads CASSSTRTSDETQYF. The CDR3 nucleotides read TGTGCCAGCAGCTCCACACGAACTAGCGATGAGACCCAGTACTTC.

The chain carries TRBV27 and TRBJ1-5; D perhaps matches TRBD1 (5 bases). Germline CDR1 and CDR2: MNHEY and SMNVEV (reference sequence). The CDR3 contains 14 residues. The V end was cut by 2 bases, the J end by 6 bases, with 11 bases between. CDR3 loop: CASSLSSGFQPQHF. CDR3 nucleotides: TGTGCCAGCAGTTTAAGTTCAGGGTTTCAGCCCCAGCATTTT.

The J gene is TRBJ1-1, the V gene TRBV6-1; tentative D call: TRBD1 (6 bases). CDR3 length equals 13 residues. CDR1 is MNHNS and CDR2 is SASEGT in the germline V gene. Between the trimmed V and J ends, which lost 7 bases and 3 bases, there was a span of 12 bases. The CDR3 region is CASNNPGDTEAFF. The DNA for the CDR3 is TGTGCCAGCAATAATCCAGGGGACACTGAAGCTTTCTTT.

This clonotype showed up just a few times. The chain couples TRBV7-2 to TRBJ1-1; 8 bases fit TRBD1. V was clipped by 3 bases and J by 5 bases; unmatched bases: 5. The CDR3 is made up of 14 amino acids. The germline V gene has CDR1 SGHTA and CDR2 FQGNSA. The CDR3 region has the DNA TGTGCCAGCAGCTTTCAGGGGGCTGAAACTGAAGCTTTCTTT. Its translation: CASSFQGAETEAFF.

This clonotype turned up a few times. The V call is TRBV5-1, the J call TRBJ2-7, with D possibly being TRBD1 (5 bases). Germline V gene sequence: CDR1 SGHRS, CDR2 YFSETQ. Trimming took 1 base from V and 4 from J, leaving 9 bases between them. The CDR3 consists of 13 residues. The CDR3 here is CASSLLHRYEQYF. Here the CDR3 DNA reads TGCGCCAGCAGCTTGCTCCACAGGTACGAGCAGTACTTC.

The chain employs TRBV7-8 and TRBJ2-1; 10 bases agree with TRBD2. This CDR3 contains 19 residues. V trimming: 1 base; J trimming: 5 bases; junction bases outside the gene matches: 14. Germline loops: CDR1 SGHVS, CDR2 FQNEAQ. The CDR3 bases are TGTGCCAGCAGCTTAGTGGCTAGCGGGAGAAGTGGAAACCACAATGAGCAGTTCTTC. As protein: CASSLVASGRSGNHNEQFF.

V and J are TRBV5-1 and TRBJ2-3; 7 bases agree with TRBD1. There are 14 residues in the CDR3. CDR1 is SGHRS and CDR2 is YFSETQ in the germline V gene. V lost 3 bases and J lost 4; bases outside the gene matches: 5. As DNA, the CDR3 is TGCGCCAGCAGCTGGACCCAGGGGGCAGATACGCAGTATTTT. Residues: CASSWTQGADTQYF.

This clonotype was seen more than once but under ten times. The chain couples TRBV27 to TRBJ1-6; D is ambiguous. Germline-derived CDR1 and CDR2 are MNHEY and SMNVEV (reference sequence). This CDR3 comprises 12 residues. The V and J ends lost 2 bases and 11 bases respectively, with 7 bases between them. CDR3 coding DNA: TGTGCCAGCAGTTTAAAGGGAGCACCCCTCCACTTT. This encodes CASSLKGAPLHF.